This TCR beta chain stems from a study of T-cell memory formation after mild COVID-19. In the study overall: Largely donor-specific TCR clusters were found. The study's findings and limits: CD4+ contracting clones were found mainly in CM and EM, and CD8+ ones in EMRA. In second-wave clones peaking day 37, SARS-CoV-2 specificity remained unconfirmed.

Worth noting for this clonotype: The antigen is undetermined.

Via MiXCR, TCRdb re-called the 5' RACE reads, giving one row per CDR3 protein. The table records some 280,000 distinct CDR3 sequences, around 15% of them present only once. The germline V gene has CDR1 SGHTA and CDR2 FQGNSA. J lost 6 bases, V lost 5 bases, and 10 bases had no gene match. CDR3 length: 16 amino acids. The sequenced sample was PBMCs or a T cell subset sorted from them (not recorded which). V usage is TRBV7-2 and J usage is TRBJ2-3, with 11 nucleotides matching TRBD2. This clonotype originated in a man aged 18 to 29 who had mild COVID-19 (a few samples of this study predate the infection). Cell type and time point are not known. This chain's CDR3 is CASSPYLAGGLDTQYF. CDR3 bases: TGTGCCAGCAGCCCTTATCTAGCGGGGGGCTTGGATACGCAGTATTTT.